This entry lists 14 T cell receptor beta chains sequenced from one sample in a study of regulatory T cells in long-lasting Graves disease. For TCR beta, libraries came from iRepertoire HTBI primers and Arm-PCR of CDR3 regions. TCRdb independently ran MiXCR on the multiplex PCR reads; one entry per CDR3 protein. The sample lists some 300,000 distinct CDR3 sequences, roughly 21% seen once, with roughly three fifths in the top ten. Time point indicated: persistent/refractory GD, antithyroid drugs over 5 years with positive TRAb. PBMCs were the source of the RNA used for TCR sequencing. The specimen was peripheral blood mononuclear cells (PBMCs), collected when the disease was refractory, from a patient treated with antithyroid drugs. The receptors originated from a female donor with Graves disease.

The chain has TRBV28 and TRBJ1-2, with D unclear. The ends were cut back, 6 bases at V and 4 bases at J, with 12 bases in the middle. The germline V gene encodes CDR1 MDHEN and CDR2 SYDVKM. The CDR3 has 13 residues. CDR3 DNA: TGTGCCAGCAGATCGACCGGACGCTATGGCTACACCTTC. Amino acids: CASRSTGRYGYTF.

Concerning this clonotype: A much larger clone differs from this one at a single base, so this may be a read error. This chain joins TRBV6-2 or TRBV6-3 and TRBJ1-5; unclear D gene. The CDR3 totals 16 residues. Germline V gene sequence: CDR1 MNHEY, CDR2 SVGEGT. The CDR3 sequence: CASSYGVLEAYQPRHF. The CDR3 coding sequence is TGTGCCAGCAGTTACGGGGTCCTCGAAGCATATCAGCCCCGGCATTTT.

This clonotype was recorded a few times. A much larger clone sits a single nucleotide away, making a read error possible. Here the CDR3 DNA reads TGTGCCAGCAGTTACTATAAGACAGGGAAATATGGCTACACCTTC. Its translation: CASSYYKTGKYGYTF. The chain carries TRBV6-5 and TRBJ1-2; 7 bases match TRBD1. The CDR3 contains 15 residues. The junction had 7 bases not matched to a gene; V was cut back by 1 base and J by 5 bases. Germline V CDR1 and CDR2: MNHEY, SVGAGI.

This clonotype turned up a few times. This chain links TRBV7-3 with TRBJ2-2; TRBD1 matches 9 bases. The germline CDR1 and CDR2 sequences are SGHTA and FQGTGA. The CDR3 covers 14 residues. The V segment lost 3 bases and the J segment 7 bases; nucleotides outside the gene matches: 3. In DNA, the CDR3 is TGTGCCAGCAGCTTGGGACAGGGCCACGGGGAGCTGTTTTTT. Protein sequence: CASSLGQGHGELFF.

This clonotype was recorded once. Since the CDR3 does not end with the conserved phenylalanine or tryptophan, this likely comes from a read error. V is TRBV12-3 or TRBV12-4 and J is TRBJ2-2; perhaps TRBD2 as D (5 bases). V gave up 0 bases and J gave up 2 bases, with 10 bases separating them. The CDR3 runs to 16 residues. The CDR3 is CASSLAPGRNTGELFS. The CDR3 DNA reads as TGTGCCAGCAGTTTAGCGCCGGGAAGAAACACCGGGGAGCTGTTTTCT.

This clonotype was recorded at least ten times. The J gene is TRBJ1-1, the V gene TRBV20-1, with D perhaps TRBD1 (5 bases). Per germline, CDR1 DFQATT and CDR2 SNEGSKA (reference sequence). This CDR3 is built from 13 residues. Trimming took off 5 bases at V and 5 bases at J, with 15 bases between the two ends. The CDR3 protein is CSADDSHPTEAFF. The DNA for the CDR3 is TGCAGTGCTGACGACAGTCACCCGACTGAAGCTTTCTTT.

This clonotype was seen at least ten times. The chain uses TRBV11-3 and TRBJ1-1, with 10 bases fitting TRBD1. The V gene's germline CDR1 is SGHNT and CDR2 YENEEA. J gave up 1 base and V 5 bases, and 4 bases lay outside the gene matches. There are 15 residues in the CDR3. The CDR3 is CASSPRDRGNTEAFF. CDR3 bases: TGTGCCAGCAGCCCCCGGGACAGGGGGAACACTGAAGCTTTCTTT.

This clonotype was recorded many times. The chain recombines TRBV28 with TRBJ1-1; weak D call: TRBD1 (5 bases). CDR3 size: 17 residues. The V end lost 7 bases, the J end lost 4 bases, and 25 bases lay between the germline ends. Germline lookup yields CDR1 MDHEN and CDR2 SYDVKM. In DNA form, the CDR3 reads TGTGCCAGCACCACGGAATCCCTGGTCCCAAGGGGCACTGAAGCTTTCTTT. It codes for CASTTESLVPRGTEAFF.

This clonotype was counted at least ten times. The V call is TRBV12-3 or TRBV12-4, the J call TRBJ1-1; 8 nucleotides agree with TRBD1. The CDR3 consists of 14 residues. V shed 6 bases, J shed 1 base, and the junction held 4 bases outside the gene matches. The CDR3 region is CASSRGQENTEAFF. The CDR3 DNA follows: TGTGCCAGCAGCCGGGGACAGGAGAACACTGAAGCTTTCTTT.

This clonotype occurred many times. The rearrangement links TRBV4-3 to TRBJ1-2; 7 bases fit TRBD1. V lost 2 bases and J lost 4; bases outside the gene matches: 7. CDR1 and CDR2 from the germline V gene are LGHNA and YSLEER. The CDR3 contains 15 residues. CDR3 in amino acids: CASSQLGQEPYGYTF. CDR3 in DNA: TGCGCCAGCAGCCAACTCGGACAGGAACCCTATGGCTACACCTTC.

V and J are TRBV28 and TRBJ2-2; D may be TRBD1 or TRBD2 (5 bases each). Trimming took off 6 bases at V and 3 bases at J, with 20 bases between the two ends. Germline V gene data show CDR1 as MDHEN and CDR2 as SYDVKM. The length of the CDR3 is 17 residues. As DNA, the CDR3 is TGTGCCAGCAGCCCTGGGGTGTGGGGGTCGGACACCGGGGAGCTGTTTTTT. It is translated as CASSPGVWGSDTGELFF. Drawing the rest from reference TRBV28 and TRBJ2-2, the complete variable domain is DVKVTQSSRYLVKRTGEKVFLECVQDMDHENMFWYRQDPGLGLRLIYFSYDVKMKEKGDIPEGYSVSREKKERFSLILESASTNQTSMYLCASSPGVWGSDTGELFFGEGSRLTVL.

In its sample, this clonotype was seen many times. The chain couples TRBV12-3 or TRBV12-4 to TRBJ2-7; 9 bases map to TRBD2. The CDR3 runs 13 residues. The ends lost 3 bases at V and 4 bases at J; junction bases unmatched: 1. DNA of the CDR3: TGTGCCAGCAGTTTTAGCGGGAGATACGAGCAGTACTTC. Translating it yields CASSFSGRYEQYF.

This clonotype has at least ten counts. The V and J genes are TRBV2 and TRBJ1-6, with D possibly matching TRBD1 (6 bases). Between the trimmed V and J ends, which lost 4 bases and 9 bases, there was a span of 16 bases. This CDR3 comprises 15 residues. Germline-derived CDR1 and CDR2 are SNHLY and FYNNEI. DNA of the CDR3: TGTGCCAGCAGTGCCCTACTGGGACACAGTTCACCCCTCCACTTT. Encoded protein: CASSALLGHSSPLHF.

This clonotype was recorded many times. J is TRBJ1-2 and V is TRBV6-5, with 12 positions matching TRBD1. Trimming removed 3 bases from V and 8 bases from J; junction bases left unmatched: 10. There are 16 residues in the CDR3. Germline V gene lookup returns CDR1 MNHEY and CDR2 SVGAGI. CDR3 sequence (DNA): TGTGCCAGCAGTTATAGAGGGACAGGGGGCGGTCGGGGCTACACCTTC. Encoded protein: CASSYRGTGGGRGYTF.